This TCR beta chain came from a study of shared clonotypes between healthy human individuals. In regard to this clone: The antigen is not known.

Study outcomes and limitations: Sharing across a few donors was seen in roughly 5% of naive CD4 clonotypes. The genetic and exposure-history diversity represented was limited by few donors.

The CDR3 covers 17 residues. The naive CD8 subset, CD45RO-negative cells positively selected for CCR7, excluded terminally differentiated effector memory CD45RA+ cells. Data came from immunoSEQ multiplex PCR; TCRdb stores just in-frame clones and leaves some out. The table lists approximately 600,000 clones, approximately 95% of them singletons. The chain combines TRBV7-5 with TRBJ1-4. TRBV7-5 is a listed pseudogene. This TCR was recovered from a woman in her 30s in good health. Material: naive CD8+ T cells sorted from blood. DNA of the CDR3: TGTGTCAGAAGCCTAACGGGGGTACCCTCAACTAATGAAAAACTGTTTTTT. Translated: CVRSLTGVPSTNEKLFF.